The entry below describes one T cell receptor (beta chain). Its specificity is not known. This specimen belongs to a study of OX40 agonist ivuxolimab in advanced cancers. Study details: Subjects had a mean age of around 60 years, with a range of 23 to 79; around 80% were male. Previous treatment with anti-PD-1, anti-PD-L1 or anti-CTLA-4 therapy was allowed; approximately 40% had received some. Study outcomes and limitations: Which antigen the expanded peripheral T cells recognized is unknown. Expansion of clones was among the lowest in partial responders at 0.1-3.0 mg/kg.

CDR1 and CDR2 from the germline V gene are MGHRA and YSYEKL. The CDR3 sequence is 15 residues long. V was shortened by 0 bases and J by 9 bases, with 17 bases between the two germline ends. Data came from immunoSEQ multiplex PCR; TCRdb stores just in-frame clones and leaves some out. The sample lists 65,000 to 85,000 clones; around 85% were seen once. The TCR was taken from an adult with an advanced solid tumor such as melanoma, head and neck, liver or kidney cancer. The sample in question was CD4+ or CD8+ T cells sorted from blood, obtained in a trial of the OX40 agonist ivuxolimab. This chain links TRBV4-1 with TRBJ1-1; D is perhaps TRBD1 (5 bases). CDR3 sequence: CASSQDLQGLWKAFF. The CDR3 DNA reads as TGCGCCAGCAGCCAAGATCTCCAGGGCTTATGGAAAGCTTTCTTT.